These T cell receptor beta chains were read from a single sample in a study of blood T cell repertoires in COVID-19. Only in-frame clones appear in the TCRdb table, and some are missing; sequencing was by immunoSEQ multiplex PCR. The sample lists some 45,000 clones, 70% to 85% occurring once. Sequencing was carried out using peripheral blood. The receptors come from a woman aged 80 or over with acute or convalescent COVID-19. The CDR3 runs from the conserved cysteine through the conserved F or W. D genes are given only for firm matches. Clone size is not always given. Where it is, it says once, few, many or a class for expanded clones.

cdr3_aa,cdr3_nt,clone_size,j_call,v_call,d_call
CASSQEIRETQYF,TGTGCCAGCAGCCAAGAGATACGGGAAACCCAGTACTTC,.,TRBJ2-5,TRBV3-1/TRBV3-2,.
CASSFGVGYGYTF,TGTGCCAGCAGCTTCGGGGTAGGGTATGGCTACACCTTC,.,TRBJ1-2,TRBV5-6,.
CASSSDSSNQPQHF,TGCGCCAGCAGCTCGGACAGTAGCAATCAGCCCCAGCATTTT,.,TRBJ1-5,TRBV5-1,.
CASSQLQGNSEAFF,TGTGCCAGCAGCCAGCTACAGGGGAATTCTGAAGCTTTCTTT,.,TRBJ1-1,TRBV3-1/TRBV3-2,TRBD1
CASSLDVGFGQPQHF,TGTGCCAGCAGCTTAGATGTTGGATTCGGGCAGCCCCAGCATTTT,few,TRBJ1-5,TRBV7-6,.
CASSLWLPGGSSYEQYF,TGTGCCAGCAGCTTGTGGTTGCCGGGTGGAAGCTCCTACGAGCAGTACTTC,.,TRBJ2-7,TRBV5-6,.
CASTLVGQGSEQYF,TGCGCCAGCACCTTGGTGGGACAGGGGTCCGAGCAGTACTTC,.,TRBJ2-7,TRBV5-1,TRBD1
CASKQQGTGQPQHF,TGCGCCAGCAAGCAACAGGGAACGGGTCAGCCCCAGCATTTT,.,TRBJ1-5,TRBV10-2,.
CASSFPGQETQYF,TGCGCCAGCAGCTTCCCCGGCCAAGAGACCCAGTACTTC,.,TRBJ2-5,TRBV5-1,.
CASSSGQGNTEAFF,TGTGCCAGCAGCTCGGGACAGGGGAACACTGAAGCTTTCTTT,.,TRBJ1-1,TRBV5-8,TRBD1
CASRSDFAGYEQYF,TGTGCCAGCAGATCCGACTTCGCGGGCTACGAGCAGTACTTC,.,TRBJ2-7,TRBV7-2,.
CASSDRAGANVLTF,TGTGCCAGCAGCGACAGGGCTGGGGCCAACGTCCTGACTTTC,.,TRBJ2-6,TRBV6-5,TRBD1
CASRTLGSGRAADTQYF,TGTGCCAGCAGGACCCTGGGTAGCGGGAGAGCAGCAGATACGCAGTATTTT,.,TRBJ2-3,TRBV2,TRBD2
CASSRWNTEAFF,TGTGCCAGCAGTCGGTGGAACACTGAAGCTTTCTTT,few,TRBJ1-1,TRBV6-5,.